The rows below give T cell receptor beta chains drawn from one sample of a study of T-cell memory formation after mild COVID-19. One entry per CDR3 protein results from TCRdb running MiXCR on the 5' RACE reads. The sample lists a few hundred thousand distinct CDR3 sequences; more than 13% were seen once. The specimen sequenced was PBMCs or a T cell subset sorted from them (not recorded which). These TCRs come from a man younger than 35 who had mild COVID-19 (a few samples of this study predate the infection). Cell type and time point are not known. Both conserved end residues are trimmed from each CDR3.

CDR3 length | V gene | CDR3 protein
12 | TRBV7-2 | ASSFPTSPDTQY
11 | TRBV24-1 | AITDGSYNEQF
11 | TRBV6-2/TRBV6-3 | ASSYGTWDEQF
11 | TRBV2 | ASSDRLPPEQY
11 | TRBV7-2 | ASSLGQLGTQY
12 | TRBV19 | ASSMGGAGQPQH
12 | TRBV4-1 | ASSPPGQGNGYT
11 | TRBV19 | ASNKGVRETQY
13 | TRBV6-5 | ASTRRGRVGYEQY
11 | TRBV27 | ASSLSDRNTQY
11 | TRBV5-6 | ASSFKGALEAF
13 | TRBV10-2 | ASSDGSRGEETQY
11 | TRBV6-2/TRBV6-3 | ASSSGDIYEQY
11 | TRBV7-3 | ASGDTANTEAF
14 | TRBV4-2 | ASSQALAVPYNEQF
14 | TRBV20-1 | SVTRGESSYNSPLH
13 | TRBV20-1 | SARGDRDVIYGYT
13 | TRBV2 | ASSVYSRSNQPQH
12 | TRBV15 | ATSSDIFFNEQF
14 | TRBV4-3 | ASSQLLGLGSNFQY
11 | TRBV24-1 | ATKGPNTGELF
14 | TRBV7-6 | ASSLTGTKLYNEQF
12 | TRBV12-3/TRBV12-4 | ASRRAGAPGEQF
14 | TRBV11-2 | ASSLRVAGGPDTQY
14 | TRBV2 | ASSQRGLAVDNEQF
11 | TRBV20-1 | SAGTANQETQY
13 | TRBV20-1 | SARGGQGESYGYT
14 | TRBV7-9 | ASSSGTSGGRDTQY
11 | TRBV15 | ATSTDLHYGYT
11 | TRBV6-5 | ASTGTSGATQY
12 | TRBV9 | ASSVGGTSETQY
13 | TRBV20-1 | SARDREQGTSPLH
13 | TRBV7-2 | ASSLERGLYNEQF
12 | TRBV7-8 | ASSTSDMNTEAF
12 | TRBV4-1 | ASSQDLGVQPQH
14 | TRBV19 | ASDRGQRISGNTIY
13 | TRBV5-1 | ATSLDAGRPSTQY
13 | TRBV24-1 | ATSDSGTKKETQY
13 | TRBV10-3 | AINPTGNPTDTQY
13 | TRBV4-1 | ASSQGQAFRNEQY
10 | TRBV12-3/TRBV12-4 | ASGQGLAEAF
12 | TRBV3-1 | ASSQAGQPETQY
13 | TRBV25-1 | ASSESGGRTYEQY
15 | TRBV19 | ASSIRGKPFNTGELF
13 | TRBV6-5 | ASSYSGGGANTQY
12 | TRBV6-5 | ASSYTGQVYEQY
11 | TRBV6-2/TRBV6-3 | ASTSSAYQPQH
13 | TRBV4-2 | ASRSGGALSYEQY
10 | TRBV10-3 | AISGDSQPQH
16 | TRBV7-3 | ASSLRGLTEGRQETQY
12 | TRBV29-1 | SVVAQRANYEQY
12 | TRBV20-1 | SARDAGVWGELF
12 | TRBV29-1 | SIGPGTGANVLT
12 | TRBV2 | ASSVTRVWETQY
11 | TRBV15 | ATSYTPLAAQH